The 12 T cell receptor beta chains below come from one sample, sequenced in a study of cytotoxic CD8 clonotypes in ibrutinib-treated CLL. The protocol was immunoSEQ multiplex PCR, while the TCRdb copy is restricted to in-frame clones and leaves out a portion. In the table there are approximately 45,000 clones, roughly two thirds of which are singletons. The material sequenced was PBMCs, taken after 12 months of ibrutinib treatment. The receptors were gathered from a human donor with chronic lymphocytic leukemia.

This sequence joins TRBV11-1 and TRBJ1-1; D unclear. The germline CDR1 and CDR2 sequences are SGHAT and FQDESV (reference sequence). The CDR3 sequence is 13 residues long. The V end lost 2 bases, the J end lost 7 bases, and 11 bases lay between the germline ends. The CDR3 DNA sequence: TGTGCCAGCAGCTTAACGGGGTTCGTTGAAGCTTTCTTT. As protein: CASSLTGFVEAFF.

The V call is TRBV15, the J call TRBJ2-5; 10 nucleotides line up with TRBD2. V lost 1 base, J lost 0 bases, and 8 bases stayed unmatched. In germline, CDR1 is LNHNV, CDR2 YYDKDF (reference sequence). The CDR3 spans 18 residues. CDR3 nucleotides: TGTGCCACCAGCAGAGTGGGCGCTAGCGGGGGCCACCAAGAGACCCAGTACTTC. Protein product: CATSRVGASGGHQETQYF.

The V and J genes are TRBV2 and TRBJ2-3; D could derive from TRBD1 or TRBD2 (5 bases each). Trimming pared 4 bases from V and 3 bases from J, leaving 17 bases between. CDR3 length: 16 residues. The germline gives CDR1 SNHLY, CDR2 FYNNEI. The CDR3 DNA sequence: TGTGCCAGCAGTGGGGGTCTAGCCCACAGGACAGATACGCAGTATTTT. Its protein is CASSGGLAHRTDTQYF.

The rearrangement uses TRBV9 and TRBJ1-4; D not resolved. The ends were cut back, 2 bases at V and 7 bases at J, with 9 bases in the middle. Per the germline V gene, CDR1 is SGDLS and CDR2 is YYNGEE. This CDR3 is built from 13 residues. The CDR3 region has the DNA TGTGCCAGCAGCGTCCGATTTGGTGAAAAACTGTTTTTT. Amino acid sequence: CASSVRFGEKLFF.

CDR3 DNA sequence: TGTGCCAGCAGCCGCGGGGGGGCTTCTTACAATGAGCAGTTCTTC. Protein: CASSRGGASYNEQFF. The rearrangement joins TRBV11-2 to TRBJ2-1; 9 nucleotides match TRBD2. V was pared by 5 bases and J by 4 bases, with 6 bases of the junction left unmatched. CDR1 is SGHAT, CDR2 FQNNGV, per germline. The CDR3 covers 15 residues.

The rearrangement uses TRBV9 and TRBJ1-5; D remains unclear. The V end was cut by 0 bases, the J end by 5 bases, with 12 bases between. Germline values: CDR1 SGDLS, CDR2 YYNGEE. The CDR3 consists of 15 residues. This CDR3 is CASSVGPGGDQPQHF. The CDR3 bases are TGTGCCAGCAGCGTAGGTCCGGGTGGCGATCAGCCCCAGCATTTT.

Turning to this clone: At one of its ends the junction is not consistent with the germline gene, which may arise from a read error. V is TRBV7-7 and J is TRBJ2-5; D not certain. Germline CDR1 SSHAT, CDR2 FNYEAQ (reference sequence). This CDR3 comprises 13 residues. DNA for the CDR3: TGTGCTAGCAGCTCTGAACCCGGGGAGACCCAGTACTTC. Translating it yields CASSSEPGETQYF.

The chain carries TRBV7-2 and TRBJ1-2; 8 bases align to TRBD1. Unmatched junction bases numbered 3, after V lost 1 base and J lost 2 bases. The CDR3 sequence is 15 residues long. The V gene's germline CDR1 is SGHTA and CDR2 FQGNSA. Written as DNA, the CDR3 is TGTGCCAGCAGCTTAGACGGGACAGGCAACTATGGCTACACCTTC. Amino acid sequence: CASSLDGTGNYGYTF.

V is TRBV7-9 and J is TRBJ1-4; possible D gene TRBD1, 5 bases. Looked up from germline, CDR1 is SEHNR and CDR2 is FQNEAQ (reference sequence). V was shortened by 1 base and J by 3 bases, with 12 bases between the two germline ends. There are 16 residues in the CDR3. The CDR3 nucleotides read TGTGCCAGCAGCTTAGGGGGCATTAGGGCTAATGAAAAACTGTTTTTT. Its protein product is CASSLGGIRANEKLFF.

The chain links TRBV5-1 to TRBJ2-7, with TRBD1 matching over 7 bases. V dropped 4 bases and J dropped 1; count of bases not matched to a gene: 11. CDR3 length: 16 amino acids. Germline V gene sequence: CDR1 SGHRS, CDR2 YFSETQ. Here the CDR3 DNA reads TGCGCCAGCAGCAGTCGACAGGGCGGTTTATCCTACGAGCAGTACTTC. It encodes CASSSRQGGLSYEQYF. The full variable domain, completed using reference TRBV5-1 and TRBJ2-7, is KAGVTQTPRYLIKTRGQQVTLSCSPISGHRSVSWYQQTPGQGLQFLFEYFSETQRNKGNFPGRFSGRQFSNSRSEMNVSTLELGDSALYLCASSSRQGGLSYEQYFGPGTRLTVT.

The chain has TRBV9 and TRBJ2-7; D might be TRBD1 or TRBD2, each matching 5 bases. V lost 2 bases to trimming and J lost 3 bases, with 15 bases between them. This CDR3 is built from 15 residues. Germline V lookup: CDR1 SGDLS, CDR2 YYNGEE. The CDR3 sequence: CASSVQGVSLYEQYF. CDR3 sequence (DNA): TGTGCCAGCAGCGTCCAGGGAGTAAGTCTCTACGAGCAGTACTTC.

DNA of the CDR3: TGTGCCAGCAGTTACTGGGGACGAAGACATTCACCCCTCCACTTT. It encodes CASSYWGRRHSPLHF. The rearrangement joins TRBV6-6 to TRBJ1-6, with D tentatively TRBD1 (5 bases). Trimming took 1 base from V and 8 from J, leaving 12 bases between them. The CDR3 is made up of 15 amino acids. In germline, CDR1 is MNHNY, CDR2 SVGAGI (reference sequence).